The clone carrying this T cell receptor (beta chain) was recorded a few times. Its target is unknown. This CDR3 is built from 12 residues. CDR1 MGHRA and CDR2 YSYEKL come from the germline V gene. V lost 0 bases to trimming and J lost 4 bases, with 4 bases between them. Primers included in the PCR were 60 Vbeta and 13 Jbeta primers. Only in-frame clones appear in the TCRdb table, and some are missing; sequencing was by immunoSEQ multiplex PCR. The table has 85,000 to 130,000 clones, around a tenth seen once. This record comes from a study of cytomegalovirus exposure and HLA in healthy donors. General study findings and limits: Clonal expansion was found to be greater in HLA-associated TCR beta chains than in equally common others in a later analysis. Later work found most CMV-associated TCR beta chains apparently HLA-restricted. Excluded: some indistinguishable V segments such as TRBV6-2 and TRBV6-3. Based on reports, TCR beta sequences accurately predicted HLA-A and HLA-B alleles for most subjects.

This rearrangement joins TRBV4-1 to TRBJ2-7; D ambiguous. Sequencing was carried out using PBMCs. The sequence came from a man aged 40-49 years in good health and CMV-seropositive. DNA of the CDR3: TGCGCCAGCAGCCAAGACACTTACGAGCAGTACTTC. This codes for CASSQDTYEQYF.